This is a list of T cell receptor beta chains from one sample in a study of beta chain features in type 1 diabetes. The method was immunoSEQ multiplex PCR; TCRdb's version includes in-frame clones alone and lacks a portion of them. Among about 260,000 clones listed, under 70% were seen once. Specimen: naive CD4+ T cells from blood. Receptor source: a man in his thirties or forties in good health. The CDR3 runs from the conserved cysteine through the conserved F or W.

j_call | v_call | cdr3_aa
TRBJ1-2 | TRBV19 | CASSPTGGVGGYTF
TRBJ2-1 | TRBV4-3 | CASSQDRLQGNEQFF
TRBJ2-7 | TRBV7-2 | CASSLVYEQYF
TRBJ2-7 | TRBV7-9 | CASSPPSYEQYF
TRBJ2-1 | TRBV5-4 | CASSLPRGRSEQFF
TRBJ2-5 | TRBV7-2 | CASSLELAEETQYF
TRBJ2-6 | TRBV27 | CASSLEQGSGANVLTF
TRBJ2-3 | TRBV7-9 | CASRWTATTDMQYF
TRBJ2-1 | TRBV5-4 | CASSRTSGSYNEQFF
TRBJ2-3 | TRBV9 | CASSADRVGDTQYF
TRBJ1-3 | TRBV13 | CASSYTLFGNTIYF
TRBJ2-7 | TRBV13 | CASSLGGGYEQYF
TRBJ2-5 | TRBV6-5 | CASSRSSGETQYF
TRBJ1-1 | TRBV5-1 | CASSSEQGRNTEAFF
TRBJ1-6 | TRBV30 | CVLSMSDYNSPLHF
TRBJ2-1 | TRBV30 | CAWRKSSYNEQFF
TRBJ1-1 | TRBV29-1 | CSVTGQYLVTEAFF
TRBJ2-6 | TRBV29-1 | CSVEDLSRSGANVLTF
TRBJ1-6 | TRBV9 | CASSAGDGYSPLHF
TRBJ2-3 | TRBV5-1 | CASSFSRLPPTDTQYF
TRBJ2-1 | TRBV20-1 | CSARGQAEQFF
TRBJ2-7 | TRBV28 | CASSNSGFAYEQYF
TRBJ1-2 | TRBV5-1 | CASSLGQGSGYTF
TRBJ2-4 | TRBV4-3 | CASSQDKALEIQYF
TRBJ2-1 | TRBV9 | CASSDKTGYNEQFF
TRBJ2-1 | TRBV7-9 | CASSLAYHNEQFF
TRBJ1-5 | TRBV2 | CASSRGLEPQHF
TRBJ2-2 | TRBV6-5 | CASQGETVFGELFF
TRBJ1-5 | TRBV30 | CAWGKSSNQPQHF
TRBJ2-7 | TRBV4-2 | CASSLTQGQGALEQYF
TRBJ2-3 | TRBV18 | CASKPYNGGTGTDTQYF